This entry lists 6 T cell receptor beta chains sequenced from one sample in a study of blood T cell repertoires in COVID-19. Data came from immunoSEQ multiplex PCR; TCRdb stores just in-frame clones and leaves some out. The sample yields 200,000 or so clones, roughly 84% seen once. Sequencing was performed on peripheral blood. Receptor source: a woman in her sixties with acute or convalescent COVID-19.

The J gene is TRBJ2-3, the V gene TRBV6-2 or TRBV6-3, with D possibly TRBD1 on 6 matching bases. V lost 6 bases and J lost 4, with 14 bases in between. Germline V gives CDR1 MNHEY, CDR2 SVGEGT. The CDR3 is 14 residues long. CDR3 protein: CASSQIQGSDTQYF. The DNA for the CDR3 is TGTGCCAGCAGCCAAATACAGGGCTCAGATACGCAGTATTTT.

V gene TRBV6-1 combines with J gene TRBJ1-4, with 10 bases lining up with TRBD1. This CDR3 spans 15 amino acids. CDR1 and CDR2 from the germline V gene are MNHNS and SASEGT. The junction had 5 bases not matched to a gene; V was cut back by 3 bases and J by 7 bases. In nucleotides, the CDR3 is TGTGCCAGCAGTGAGGGGACAGGGGTGTTTGAAAAACTGTTTTTT. Protein sequence: CASSEGTGVFEKLFF.

This clone was observed a handful of times. The chain combines TRBV19 with TRBJ1-1; the D gene is possibly TRBD1 (6 bases). There are 13 residues in the CDR3. The ends were cut back, 6 bases at V and 6 bases at J, with 14 bases in the middle. Germline assignment: CDR1 LNHDA and CDR2 SQIVND (reference sequence). In DNA, the CDR3 is TGTGCCAGTAGGCCACAGGGCGTGGCTGAAGCTTTCTTT. Translation: CASRPQGVAEAFF. Together with reference TRBV19 and TRBJ1-1, the CDR3 gives the full variable domain: DGGITQSPKYLFRKEGQNVTLSCEQNLNHDAMYWYRQDPGQGLRLIYYSQIVNDFQKGDIAEGYSVSREKKESFPLTVTSAQKNPTAFYLCASRPQGVAEAFFGQGTRLTVV.

This clone was detected only a few times. The chain combines TRBV19 with TRBJ2-7, with 7 bases fitting TRBD1. V was clipped by 4 bases and J by 0 bases; unmatched bases: 3. There are 14 residues in the CDR3. From germline, CDR1 is LNHDA and CDR2 SQIVND (reference sequence). The CDR3 region is CASSKGTASYEQYF. CDR3 bases: TGTGCCAGTAGTAAGGGGACAGCCTCCTACGAGCAGTACTTC.

This clone was seen more than once but under ten times. V is TRBV5-1 and J is TRBJ2-2; D is possibly TRBD2 (6 bases). The CDR3 has 15 residues. The germline V gene has CDR1 SGHRS and CDR2 YFSETQ. V lost 1 base and J 6 bases, leaving 13 bases between the germline ends. The CDR3 loop is CASSLKGPGAGELFF. The CDR3 nucleotides are TGCGCCAGCAGCTTGAAGGGGCCGGGGGCCGGGGAGCTGTTTTTT.

The CDR3 is CASSQYTGVGNYGYTF. The CDR3, as DNA: TGTGCCAGCAGCCAATATACAGGGGTGGGTAACTATGGCTACACCTTC. The chain employs TRBV4-2 and TRBJ1-2, with TRBD1 matching over 7 bases. The CDR3 consists of 16 residues. V lost 2 bases and J lost 1; bases outside the gene matches: 7. Germline V gene sequence: CDR1 LGHNA, CDR2 YNFKEQ.